The T cell receptor (beta chain) under discussion was sequenced for a study of T cell repertoires in cytomegalovirus infection. Study details: Matching HLA type and CMV infection were both indicated by public TCR beta signatures.

This CDR3 is 17 amino acids long. Looked up from germline, CDR1 is SGHKS and CDR2 is YYEKEE (reference sequence). The V end lost 0 bases, the J end lost 5 bases, and 18 bases lay between the germline ends. TCRdb processed the reads anew with MiXCR; each CDR3 protein has one entry. The sample has fewer than 700,000 distinct CDR3 sequences; less than 25% are singletons. The J gene is TRBJ2-1, the V gene TRBV5-5, with D possibly matching TRBD2 (5 bases). Input material: CD8+ T cells from PBMCs. The receptor's source is a human donor in good health (CMV status not recorded). Some clones in this sample may be carry-over from other donors' samples. In DNA, the CDR3 is TGTGCCAGCAGCTTGGTTGTCTTTGAGGGATTCGACAATGAGCAGTTCTTC. It translates to CASSLVVFEGFDNEQFF.